This TCR beta chain was found in a study of CD8 T cells in Susac syndrome. The CDR3 sequence is 12 residues long. Looked up from germline, CDR1 is MNHEY and CDR2 is SVGAGI. V gave up 4 bases and J gave up 1 base, with 4 bases separating them. CD8+ and CD4+ T cells were negatively isolated; TEMRA cells were FACS-enriched. RNA amounts of 0.5 to 1 ug underwent reverse transcription with random hexamers. TCRdb used MiXCR to reprocess the immunoSEQ multiplex PCR reads, holding one entry per CDR3 protein. Of about 120,000 distinct CDR3 sequences listed, 85% to 95% were seen once; the top ten hold approximately 0.12%. This clonotype was seen only a few times.

The chain couples TRBV6-5 to TRBJ1-1; no clear D. The sequencing input was CD8+ T cells from PBMCs. This receptor was obtained from a human donor in good health. The CDR3 loop reads CASSSQNTEAFF. In DNA form, the CDR3 reads TGTGCCAGCAGTTCTCAGAACACTGAAGCTTTCTTT.